A selection of T cell receptor beta chains follows, all from one sample in a study of cytomegalovirus exposure and HLA in healthy donors. Data came from immunoSEQ multiplex PCR; TCRdb stores just in-frame clones and leaves some out. Of about 180,000 clones in the sample, 70% to 80% were seen once. The sample taken for sequencing was PBMCs. The receptor set was obtained from a man aged 18 to 35 in good health and CMV-seronegative. Both conserved end residues are part of each CDR3. The D gene is left open where the match is weak. Some rows have no size entry. The others give once, few or many, or a class for an expanded clone.

D gene,V gene,J gene,clone size,CDR3 protein,CDR3 DNA
-,TRBV6-5,TRBJ1-2,few,CASSSSPGGYYGYTF,TGTGCCAGCAGTTCCTCCCCGGGAGGATACTATGGCTACACCTTC
-,TRBV18,TRBJ1-1,-,CASSPPGGMNTEAFF,TGTGCCAGCTCACCACCGGGGGGAATGAACACTGAAGCTTTCTTT
TRBD1,TRBV7-3,TRBJ2-1,-,CASSLTGQGPSYNEQFF,TGTGCCAGCAGCTTAACGGGACAGGGGCCATCCTACAATGAGCAGTTCTTC
TRBD1,TRBV6-1,TRBJ1-6,-,CASTTPGQGNSPLHF,TGTGCCAGCACTACCCCGGGACAGGGGAATTCACCCCTCCACTTT
-,TRBV6-1,TRBJ1-5,-,CASRATSGGNQPQHF,TGTGCCAGCAGAGCCACCTCGGGGGGCAATCAGCCCCAGCATTTT
-,TRBV11-3,TRBJ2-7,-,CASSLGRASYEQYF,TGTGCCAGCAGCTTAGGGAGGGCCTCCTACGAGCAGTACTTC
-,TRBV6-6,TRBJ2-1,-,CASRQPPIEGENEQFF,TGTGCCAGCAGGCAGCCCCCCATCGAGGGCGAAAATGAGCAGTTCTTC
-,TRBV6-6,TRBJ2-3,-,CASTTGGTDTQYF,TGTGCCAGTACGACAGGTGGCACAGATACGCAGTATTTT
TRBD2,TRBV7-2,TRBJ2-5,few,CASSLVAGVQETQYF,TGTGCCAGCAGCTTAGTCGCGGGAGTTCAAGAGACCCAGTACTTC
-,TRBV15,TRBJ2-4,-,CATSRDKLAGGIQYF,TGTGCCACCAGCAGAGATAAACTAGCCGGAGGGATTCAGTACTTC
TRBD2,TRBV7-3,TRBJ2-3,-,CASSLSGGSTDTQYF,TGTGCCAGCAGCCTGAGCGGGGGGAGCACAGATACGCAGTATTTT
-,TRBV30,TRBJ1-2,-,CAWRSDSLLYGYTF,TGTGCCTGGAGGTCGGACAGTCTCCTCTATGGCTACACCTTC
-,TRBV5-3,TRBJ2-7,-,CARSLALRVVGYEQYF,TGTGCCAGAAGCTTGGCGCTCAGGGTTGTAGGGTACGAGCAGTACTTC
TRBD1,TRBV6-8,TRBJ2-7,few,CASSYSTGAYEQYF,TGTGCCAGCAGTTACTCGACAGGGGCCTACGAGCAGTACTTC
TRBD1,TRBV19,TRBJ2-2,-,CASIPPGQGAGGELFF,TGTGCCAGTATTCCTCCGGGACAGGGGGCCGGCGGGGAGCTGTTTTTT
TRBD1,TRBV6-1,TRBJ1-5,-,CASSEPRRGNQPQHF,TGTGCCAGCAGTGAGCCCCGCAGGGGGAATCAGCCCCAGCATTTT
TRBD2,TRBV30,TRBJ2-2,-,CAWSRGVPGELFF,TGTGCCTGGAGTCGGGGGGTTCCCGGGGAGCTGTTTTTT
TRBD2,TRBV6-5,TRBJ2-1,-,CASRPGTSGRNEQFF,TGTGCCAGCAGACCCGGGACTAGCGGAAGGAATGAGCAGTTCTTC
-,TRBV5-1,TRBJ2-3,-,CASRSVSTGDTQYF,TGCGCCAGCAGGTCCGTGTCAACGGGGGATACGCAGTATTTT
-,TRBV5-1,TRBJ1-2,few,CASGLSSGYGYTF,TGCGCCAGCGGACTGAGTTCGGGCTATGGCTACACCTTC
-,TRBV30,TRBJ2-5,-,CAWSVQGVDGGQYF,TGTGCCTGGAGTGTACAGGGGGTGGACGGGGGGCAGTACTTC
TRBD1,TRBV7-8,TRBJ2-7,-,CASSLLVDRDYEQYF,TGTGCCAGCAGCTTACTCGTTGACAGGGACTACGAGCAGTACTTC
TRBD2,TRBV19,TRBJ2-5,-,CASSTGLAGGQRGGQYF,TGTGCCAGTAGTACCGGACTAGCGGGGGGACAAAGAGGGGGCCAGTACTTC
-,TRBV2,TRBJ2-1,-,CASSEVFYNEQFF,TGTGCCAGCAGTGAAGTCTTCTACAATGAGCAGTTCTTC
TRBD1,TRBV6-5,TRBJ1-1,once,CASRKGQWNTEAFF,TGTGCCAGCAGGAAGGGACAGTGGAACACTGAAGCTTTCTTT
TRBD2,TRBV6-4,TRBJ2-1,-,CASSVLAGVSYNEQFF,TGTGCCAGCAGTGTACTAGCGGGAGTCTCCTACAATGAGCAGTTCTTC
-,TRBV6-5,TRBJ2-7,few,CASSSGVYEQYF,TGTGCCAGCAGTTCCGGGGTCTACGAGCAGTACTTC
-,TRBV27,TRBJ2-1,-,CASSLRDNEQFF,TGTGCCAGCAGTTTACGGGACAATGAGCAGTTCTTC
-,TRBV27,TRBJ2-7,-,CASSHVFQPNFYEQYF,TGTGCCAGCAGTCACGTCTTCCAACCGAACTTCTACGAGCAGTACTTC
-,TRBV21-1,TRBJ1-2,-,CASSKKMTFREGYGYTF,TGTGCCAGCAGCAAAAAAATGACATTCCGTGAAGGCTATGGCTACACCTTC
-,TRBV7-9,TRBJ1-1,-,CASSFLQGDTEAFF,TGTGCCAGCAGCTTTTTACAGGGAGACACTGAAGCTTTCTTT
-,TRBV9,TRBJ2-2,few,CASSVASGPNTGELFF,TGTGCCAGCAGCGTAGCCAGCGGACCAAACACCGGGGAGCTGTTTTTT
-,TRBV5-6,TRBJ1-6,-,CASSSLDGTGSPLHF,TGTGCCAGCAGCTCCCTGGACGGGACTGGTTCACCCCTCCACTTT
TRBD1,TRBV19,TRBJ2-3,-,CASSTRDSHTDTQYF,TGTGCCAGTAGTACGAGGGACAGCCACACAGATACGCAGTATTTT
-,TRBV4-3,TRBJ2-7,-,CASSQEGGSYEQYF,TGCGCCAGCAGCCAAGAAGGCGGAAGTTACGAGCAGTACTTC
-,TRBV18,TRBJ1-2,few,CASSQTGQIYDGYTF,TGTGCCAGCTCTCAAACTGGACAGATTTACGATGGCTACACCTTC
-,TRBV30,TRBJ1-2,-,CAGTTGLYGYTF,TGTGCCGGAACGACAGGCCTCTATGGCTACACCTTC
-,TRBV6-5,TRBJ1-3,few,CASSNRENTIYF,TGTGCCAGCAGCAACAGGGAAAACACCATATATTTT
-,TRBV10-3,TRBJ2-1,-,CAISVARGSTNEQFF,TGTGCCATCAGTGTAGCGAGGGGGTCGACAAATGAGCAGTTCTTC
TRBD1,TRBV6-1,TRBJ1-5,-,CASRGQTNSNQPQHF,TGTGCCAGCAGGGGACAGACAAATAGCAATCAGCCCCAGCATTTT
TRBD1,TRBV5-1,TRBJ1-1,-,CASSLGMTGQNTEAFF,TGCGCCAGCAGCTTGGGAATGACAGGGCAGAACACTGAAGCTTTCTTT
-,TRBV7-2,TRBJ2-7,-,CASSLLRYEQYF,TGTGCCAGCAGCTTATTGAGATACGAGCAGTACTTC
-,TRBV7-9,TRBJ2-1,-,CASSQERDEQFF,TGTGCCAGCAGCCAAGAACGGGATGAGCAGTTCTTC
-,TRBV11-3,TRBJ1-3,-,CASSPGSGNTIYF,TGTGCCAGCAGCCCCGGTTCCGGAAACACCATATATTTT
-,TRBV6-1,TRBJ1-1,-,CASSDTEGGTEAFF,TGTGCCAGCAGTGACACAGAGGGAGGCACTGAAGCTTTCTTT
TRBD1,TRBV19,TRBJ1-2,-,CASSNRDSYGYTF,TGTGCCAGTAGTAACCGGGACAGCTATGGCTACACCTTC
TRBD2,TRBV5-1,TRBJ2-3,-,CASSLGLAGGASTDTQYF,TGCGCCAGCAGCTTGGGACTAGCGGGGGGCGCTAGCACAGATACGCAGTATTTT
-,TRBV7-9,TRBJ2-1,-,CASSPQELIYNEQFF,TGTGCCAGCAGCCCCCAAGAGCTAATTTACAATGAGCAGTTCTTC
-,TRBV4-3,TRBJ2-2,-,CASSPQRLVGTGELFF,TGCGCCAGCAGCCCCCAGCGACTTGTAGGCACCGGGGAGCTGTTTTTT
-,TRBV7-9,TRBJ1-1,-,CASTRDRSSTEAFF,TGTGCCAGCACCCGCGACAGGTCGTCCACTGAAGCTTTCTTT
-,TRBV7-9,TRBJ2-7,few,CASSLTEIPGEQYF,TGTGCCAGCAGCTTAACAGAGATCCCGGGGGAGCAGTACTTC
TRBD1,TRBV28,TRBJ2-7,-,CASSTFRQGYEQYF,TGTGCCAGCAGTACCTTCCGACAGGGCTACGAGCAGTACTTC
-,TRBV15,TRBJ2-3,-,CATSTPQADTQYF,TGTGCCACCAGCACCCCCCAGGCAGATACGCAGTATTTT